These 6 T cell receptor beta chains share one sample of origin, sequenced in a study of shared clonotypes between healthy human individuals. Only in-frame clones appear in the TCRdb table, and some are missing; sequencing was by immunoSEQ multiplex PCR. The sample has fewer than 1.6 million clones; just under 99% are singletons. The specimen was naive CD4+ T cells sorted from blood. Subset described: CD45RA+ positively selected. Source of these receptors: a man aged 25-40 years in good health.

This clone has a handful of counts. The genes are TRBV2 and TRBJ1-1; a weak D match, TRBD1 (5 bases). The CDR3 loop spans 15 amino acids. V was cut by 6 bases and J by 0 bases, with 14 bases left in between. CDR1 SNHLY and CDR2 FYNNEI come from the germline V gene. In DNA form, the CDR3 reads TGTGCCAGCAGGAGACAGTTGCTGATGAACACTGAAGCTTTCTTT. Its translation is CASRRQLLMNTEAFF.

This sequence joins TRBV5-1 and TRBJ2-3; 14 positions agree with TRBD2. V shed 4 bases and J 1 base; nucleotides not matched to a gene: 5. CDR1 SGHRS and CDR2 YFSETQ come from the germline V gene. The CDR3 contains 17 residues. CDR3 sequence reads: CASSGLAGGLGTDTQYF. Written as DNA, the CDR3 is TGCGCCAGCAGCGGACTAGCGGGAGGCTTGGGCACAGATACGCAGTATTTT.

The chain couples TRBV5-5 to TRBJ1-1; no firm D call. The CDR3 has 15 amino acids. V was pared by 2 bases and J by 5 bases, with 16 bases between. CDR1 SGHKS and CDR2 YYEKEE come from the germline V gene (reference sequence). The CDR3 sequence: CASSLEGVRVTEAFF. Written as DNA, the CDR3 is TGTGCCAGCAGCTTAGAGGGAGTTAGGGTGACTGAAGCTTTCTTT.

Only one count was recorded for this clone. The V and J genes are TRBV5-1 and TRBJ2-2; D remains unclear. Germline CDR1 reads SGHRS; CDR2 reads YFSETQ. This CDR3 region has 16 residues. V was shortened by 1 base and J by 1 base, with 11 bases between the two germline ends. The CDR3 DNA reads TGCGCCAGCAGCTTGTTTTGGGGTGGGAACACCGGGGAGCTGTTTTTT. It codes for CASSLFWGGNTGELFF.

With regard to this clone: At the DNA level, this CDR3 is encoded by other sequences in the same sample as well. J is TRBJ2-7 and V is TRBV6-1, with unresolved D. Trimming stripped 6 bases from V and 0 bases from J, with 9 bases between. The germline gives CDR1 MNHNS, CDR2 SASEGT. The CDR3 totals 13 residues. In nucleotides, the CDR3 is TGTGCCAGCAGCCCGGGCAGCTCCTACGAGCAGTACTTC. As protein: CASSPGSSYEQYF.

This clone has a single count. The chain combines TRBV5-1 with TRBJ2-3; perhaps D is TRBD1 or TRBD2 (5 bases each). The CDR3 loop spans 15 amino acids. The germline V gene has CDR1 SGHRS and CDR2 YFSETQ. The germline V and J ends were trimmed by 2 bases and 0 bases, with 10 bases remaining between them. For the CDR3, the DNA is TGCGCCAGCAGCTTCTCGGGGCCTAGCACAGATACGCAGTATTTT. It translates to CASSFSGPSTDTQYF.